Below are 30 T cell receptor beta chains sequenced from a single sample in a study of T cell responses to AZD1222 COVID-19 vaccine. Using immunoSEQ multiplex PCR, the repertoire was profiled, and TCRdb retains in-frame clones only, with some absent. The sample yields over 150,000 clones, 80% to 90% seen once. Sequenced here: peripheral blood, sampled on day 0 of AZD1222 vaccination. The receptors come from an adult in good health.

The chain links TRBV7-6 to TRBJ1-4; D possibly corresponds to TRBD1 (5 bases). Looked up from germline, CDR1 is SGHVS and CDR2 is FNYEAQ. V gave up 5 bases and J gave up 0 bases, with 13 bases separating them. The CDR3 totals 16 residues. CDR3 amino acids: CASSPVLGATNEKLFF. CDR3 nucleotide sequence: TGTGCCAGCAGCCCCGTTCTGGGGGCAACTAATGAAAAACTGTTTTTT.

The rearrangement joins TRBV27 to TRBJ1-5; D not resolved. Trimming removed 3 bases from V and 4 bases from J, with 19 bases in between. Germline CDR1 MNHEY, CDR2 SMNVEV (reference sequence). This CDR3 spans 17 amino acids. Here the CDR3 DNA reads TGTGCCAGCAGTTTCCTTCCCACTGGAAGTCCAAATCAGCCCCAGCATTTT. This sequence encodes CASSFLPTGSPNQPQHF.

The V and J genes are TRBV6-1 and TRBJ1-2; D is unclear. The germline V and J ends were trimmed by 2 bases and 1 base, with 8 bases remaining between them. CDR1 and CDR2 from the germline V gene are MNHNS and SASEGT. The CDR3 runs 14 residues. The CDR3 sequence is CASSEFHSNYGYTF. The CDR3 bases are TGTGCCAGCAGTGAATTCCACAGTAACTATGGCTACACCTTC.

The chain joins TRBV2 to TRBJ2-5; D call uncertain. The V gene's germline CDR1 is SNHLY and CDR2 FYNNEI. V lost 4 bases, J lost 1 base, and 7 bases lay in between. The CDR3 sequence is 13 residues long. In DNA form, the CDR3 reads TGTGCCAGCAGTGTCCAGACCCAAGAGACCCAGTACTTC. Protein product: CASSVQTQETQYF.

The gene calls are TRBV7-9 and TRBJ1-6; no clear D gene. The CDR3 runs to 14 residues. Germline V gives CDR1 SEHNR, CDR2 FQNEAQ (reference sequence). V lost 4 bases and J lost 9, with 13 bases in between. The CDR3 here is CASSSGLQGSPLHF. CDR3 in DNA: TGTGCCAGCAGCTCGGGCCTCCAAGGTTCACCCCTCCACTTT.

The chain employs TRBV27 and TRBJ1-4; possibly TRBD1 for D (6 bases). Trimming pared 0 bases from V and 10 bases from J, leaving 12 bases between. In germline, CDR1 is MNHEY, CDR2 SMNVEV (reference sequence). The CDR3 totals 14 residues. In nucleotides, the CDR3 is TGTGCCAGCAGTTTATCCTCAGGGGCGGTAAAACTGTTTTTT. It is translated as CASSLSSGAVKLFF.

This clone was picked up one time. The chain employs TRBV7-8 and TRBJ1-1, with D possibly TRBD1 on 6 matching bases. The CDR3 extends over 15 amino acids. Trimming left V 0 bases short and J 7 bases short, with 15 bases between. Germline V gene sequence: CDR1 SGHVS, CDR2 FQNEAQ. The CDR3 protein is CASSLAPRGGLEAFF. DNA of the CDR3: TGTGCCAGCAGCTTAGCGCCGAGGGGGGGGCTTGAAGCTTTCTTT.

V and J are TRBV5-6 and TRBJ1-1; D uncertain. Germline V gene lookup returns CDR1 SGHDT and CDR2 YYEEEE. Trimming left V 0 bases short and J 11 bases short, with 14 bases between. This CDR3 has 13 residues. The CDR3 sequence: CASSLALSGIAFF. Written as DNA, the CDR3 is TGTGCCAGCAGCTTGGCTCTCTCGGGTATCGCTTTCTTT.

The V and J genes are TRBV2 and TRBJ1-3; D call uncertain. This CDR3 has 15 residues. CDR1 is SNHLY, CDR2 FYNNEI, per germline. Trimming pared 3 bases from V and 2 bases from J, leaving 11 bases between. In DNA form, the CDR3 reads TGTGCCAGCAGTGAGATGGGTCAGGCTGGAAACACCATATATTTT. Translated, it gives CASSEMGQAGNTIYF. Together with reference TRBV2 and TRBJ1-3, the CDR3 gives the full variable domain: EPEVTQTPSHQVTQMGQEVILRCVPISNHLYFYWYRQILGQKVEFLVSFYNNEISEKSEIFDDQFSVERPDGSNFTLKIRSTKLEDSAMYFCASSEMGQAGNTIYFGEGSWLTVV.

This chain uses TRBV19 with TRBJ2-2; 7 bases line up with TRBD2. CDR1 and CDR2 (germline): LNHDA, SQIVND (reference sequence). The CDR3 has 14 residues. Trimming removed 5 bases from V and 4 bases from J; junction bases left unmatched: 4. The CDR3 reads CASSSGLRTGELFF. CDR3 DNA: TGTGCCAGTAGTTCGGGACTACGCACCGGGGAGCTGTTTTTT. Full variable domain (outside the CDR3, taken from reference TRBV19 and TRBJ2-2): DGGITQSPKYLFRKEGQNVTLSCEQNLNHDAMYWYRQDPGQGLRLIYYSQIVNDFQKGDIAEGYSVSREKKESFPLTVTSAQKNPTAFYLCASSSGLRTGELFFGEGSRLTVL.

This chain joins TRBV7-2 and TRBJ1-1; no definite D call. V dropped 7 bases and J dropped 10 bases, with 22 bases sitting between them. Germline values: CDR1 SGHTA, CDR2 FQGNSA. This CDR3 contains 14 residues. The CDR3 spells CASKLAISSDPAFF. The DNA for the CDR3 is TGTGCCAGCAAACTTGCGATTTCGTCAGACCCAGCTTTCTTT.

This chain connects TRBV7-9 to TRBJ1-3, with TRBD1 as a possible D gene (5 bases). Trimming cost V 11 bases and J 0 bases, with 14 bases left between them. Germline V gene lookup returns CDR1 SEHNR and CDR2 FQNEAQ (reference sequence). The CDR3 contains 14 residues. CDR3 amino acids: CAGGVEGSGNTIYF. The CDR3 coding sequence is TGTGCCGGAGGGGTGGAGGGCTCTGGAAACACCATATATTTT. Looking up the rest from reference TRBV7-9 and TRBJ1-3 gives the full variable domain: DTGVSQNPRHKITKRGQNVTFRCDPISEHNRLYWYRQTLGQGPEFLTYFQNEAQLEKSRLLSDRFSAERPKGSFSTLEIQRTEQGDSAMYLCAGGVEGSGNTIYFGEGSWLTVV.

The J gene is TRBJ2-2, the V gene TRBV4-3; D gene unclear. The CDR3 loop spans 16 amino acids. The V gene lost 2 bases and the J gene lost 4 bases, with 14 bases spanning the gap. The germline V gene encodes CDR1 LGHNA and CDR2 YSLEER. The DNA for the CDR3 is TGCGCCAGCAGCCAATACGAGCTTCGTCCCACCGGGGAGCTGTTTTTT. It translates to CASSQYELRPTGELFF.

The V call is TRBV18, the J call TRBJ2-1, with a possible D match to TRBD1 (5 bases). This CDR3 comprises 13 residues. Germline loops: CDR1 KGHSH, CDR2 LQKENI. Trimming took 5 bases from V and 7 from J, leaving 12 bases between them. Here the CDR3 DNA reads TGTGCCAGCTCATTAGGGGAAATTAATGAGCAGTTCTTC. Translation: CASSLGEINEQFF.

The chain couples TRBV6-4 to TRBJ1-5, with D uncertain. V was cut by 8 bases and J by 0 bases, with 17 bases left in between. The CDR3 loop spans 16 amino acids. Per the germline V gene, CDR1 is MRHNA and CDR2 is SNTAGT. The CDR3 is CASSVRRIYSNQPQHF. The DNA of the CDR3 is TGTGCCAGCTCAGTGAGGCGGATCTATAGCAATCAGCCCCAGCATTTT.

The gene calls are TRBV2 and TRBJ1-2, with D unresolved. Germline CDR1 reads SNHLY; CDR2 reads FYNNEI. This CDR3 has 15 amino acids. Trimming removed 2 bases at V and 4 bases at J, with 14 bases between. The CDR3 coding sequence is TGTGCCAGCAGTGAATTGTCAGGCGGAAGCTATGGCTACACCTTC. The encoded protein is CASSELSGGSYGYTF.

J is TRBJ2-5 and V is TRBV5-8; D unresolved. Germline V gives CDR1 SGHTS, CDR2 YDEGEE. The ends were cut back, 0 bases at V and 2 bases at J, with 8 bases in the middle. This CDR3 spans 14 amino acids. The DNA of the CDR3 is TGTGCCAGCAGCTTGGCCCTAAGGCAAGAGACCCAGTACTTC. This gives the protein CASSLALRQETQYF.

This rearrangement joins TRBV6-1 to TRBJ1-5; 9 bases line up with TRBD1. The trim removed 2 bases at V and 5 bases at J, leaving 4 bases unmatched. The germline CDR1 and CDR2 sequences are MNHNS and SASEGT. The CDR3 length is 15 residues. The DNA for the CDR3 is TGTGCCAGCAGTGAATGGGGACAGGGCCATCAGCCCCAGCATTTT. Amino acid sequence: CASSEWGQGHQPQHF.

The rearrangement joins TRBV18 to TRBJ2-5; 7 bases align to TRBD1. Trimming took 1 base from V and 4 from J; bases not matched to a gene: 6. The CDR3 has 15 residues. Per the germline V gene, CDR1 is KGHSH and CDR2 is LQKENI. CDR3 in amino acids: CASSPRANRGETQYF. DNA of the CDR3: TGTGCCAGCTCACCACGGGCCAACAGGGGAGAGACCCAGTACTTC.

This clone was seen a single time. The chain links TRBV19 to TRBJ2-7, with TRBD2 matching over 10 bases. CDR1 and CDR2 (germline): LNHDA, SQIVND (reference sequence). V gave up 0 bases and J gave up 2 bases; unmatched junction bases: 10. CDR3 length equals 18 residues. CDR3 nucleotides: TGTGCCAGTAGTATAGATTCAACTAGCGGGGTCTATCCCTACGAGCAGTACTTC. It yields the protein CASSIDSTSGVYPYEQYF.

The chain couples TRBV5-6 to TRBJ1-1; no reliable D call. The germline CDR1 and CDR2 sequences are SGHDT and YYEEEE. With 4 bases removed from V and 1 base from J, the gap between germline ends came to 8 bases. CDR3 length equals 13 residues. The CDR3 bases are TGTGCCAGCAGCAGTACAAGGAACACTGAAGCTTTCTTT. Encoded protein: CASSSTRNTEAFF.

The rearrangement joins TRBV21-1 to TRBJ2-1; the D call in the table, TRBD1, was not verified against the DNA. TRBV21-1 is tagged as a pseudogene. The CDR3 has 15 amino acids. The CDR3 here is CASSTEKKQNNEQFF. The CDR3 DNA reads TGTGCCAGCAGCACAGAAAAGAAACAAAACAATGAGCAGTTCTTC.

The CDR3 loop is CASSPRPDRGEEKLFF. The CDR3 DNA sequence: TGTGCCAGCAGTCCCAGGCCCGACAGGGGCGAAGAAAAACTGTTTTTT. The chain recombines TRBV25-1 with TRBJ1-4; 8 nucleotides align to TRBD1. The V and J ends lost 5 bases and 8 bases, in that order; junction bases with no gene match: 13. From germline, CDR1 is MGHDK and CDR2 SYGVNS. CDR3 length: 16 amino acids.

The chain links TRBV4-1 to TRBJ1-3, with a weak D call TRBD1 (6 bases). The CDR3 spans 15 residues. Trimming cost V 2 bases and J 1 base, with 9 bases left between them. The V gene's germline CDR1 is MGHRA and CDR2 YSYEKL. CDR3 sequence (DNA): TGCGCCAGCAGCCAACCACAGGGTTCTGGAAACACCATATATTTT. Translation: CASSQPQGSGNTIYF.

This clone was seen more than once but under ten times. This chain links TRBV6-5 with TRBJ2-1; D not resolved. CDR1 is MNHEY and CDR2 is SVGAGI in the germline V gene. The CDR3 spans 15 residues. Trimming stripped 2 bases from V and 3 bases from J, with 11 bases between. This CDR3 reads CASSYGVKGYNEQFF. The CDR3 nucleotides are TGTGCCAGCAGTTACGGAGTGAAGGGCTACAATGAGCAGTTCTTC.

The V and J genes are TRBV5-1 and TRBJ2-1; D is perhaps TRBD1 or TRBD2 (5 bases each). The CDR3 totals 17 residues. V shed 4 bases and J shed 2 bases, with 19 bases lying between them. CDR1 is SGHRS and CDR2 is YFSETQ in the germline V gene. The CDR3 DNA reads TGCGCCAGCAGCAATTCTCCCGGGCTGGGGGCCTACAATGAGCAGTTCTTC. Translated: CASSNSPGLGAYNEQFF.

The rearrangement joins TRBV7-9 to TRBJ1-1; 7 bases agree with TRBD1. The V gene's germline CDR1 is SEHNR and CDR2 FQNEAQ (reference sequence). The CDR3 totals 12 residues. V trimming: 4 bases; J trimming: 8 bases; junction bases outside the gene matches: 4. The CDR3 region is CASSSDRLEAFF. In DNA form, the CDR3 reads TGTGCCAGCAGCTCGGACAGGCTAGAAGCTTTCTTT.

This rearrangement joins TRBV5-6 to TRBJ1-1; the D is unclear. Germline V CDR1 and CDR2: SGHDT, YYEEEE. The CDR3 covers 17 residues. Trimming took 1 base from V and 8 from J, leaving 24 bases between them. The CDR3 spells CASSLSLPAGPALEAFF. The CDR3 nucleotides are TGTGCCAGCAGCTTGTCCCTTCCGGCAGGCCCAGCCCTAGAAGCTTTCTTT.

The J gene is TRBJ1-2, the V gene TRBV2, with D possibly being TRBD1 (5 bases). CDR1 and CDR2 (germline): SNHLY, FYNNEI. Trimming pared 11 bases from V and 7 bases from J, leaving 17 bases between. This CDR3 spans 12 amino acids. Written as DNA, the CDR3 is TGTGCCTCAAGGGGAGATTCGGGTGGCTACACCTTC. Translated, it gives CASRGDSGGYTF.

The chain has TRBV5-6 and TRBJ1-4; D possibly corresponds to TRBD1 (5 bases). This CDR3 is built from 15 residues. Trimming removed 2 bases from V and 7 bases from J, with 15 bases in between. In germline, CDR1 is SGHDT, CDR2 YYEEEE. CDR3 DNA: TGTGCCAGCAGCTTAGTCTGGGGCGAAGGTGAAAAACTGTTTTTT. Residues: CASSLVWGEGEKLFF.